The entry that follows covers one T cell receptor (beta chain) sequence. These data belong to a study of lymphopenia after photon versus proton radiotherapy. The method was immunoSEQ multiplex PCR; TCRdb's version includes in-frame clones alone and lacks a portion of them. The sample contains 150,000 or so clones, about 85% of which appear only once. J was trimmed by 4 bases and V by 5 bases; bases with no gene match: 7. CDR1 is SNHLY and CDR2 is FYNNEI in the germline V gene. The CDR3 extends over 14 amino acids. The rearrangement uses TRBV2 and TRBJ2-7; 8 nucleotides agree with TRBD1. The source is a man in his forties or fifties with gastric cancer. Here the sequenced sample was peripheral blood, taken from a patient treated with photon-based radiotherapy. The CDR3 DNA reads as TGTGCCAGCAGTCCAGGGGGCCGTTCGTACGAGCAGTACTTC. Amino acids: CASSPGGRSYEQYF. The full variable domain, in which reference TRBV2 and TRBJ2-7 provide the parts outside the CDR3, is EPEVTQTPSHQVTQMGQEVILRCVPISNHLYFYWYRQILGQKVEFLVSFYNNEISEKSEIFDDQFSVERPDGSNFTLKIRSTKLEDSAMYFCASSPGGRSYEQYFGPGTRLTVT.